These 3 T cell receptor beta chains were all obtained from the same sample, sequenced in a study of T cells expressing NK-cell markers. From the 5' RACE reads, TCRdb lists one entry per CDR3 protein and no DNA. The data show about 460,000 distinct CDR3 sequences, and the top ten clones hold approximately 1.5%. What was sequenced was blood T cells: a sorted CD56 or NKG2C T cell subset, CD4+ or CD8+ T cells, or bulk PBMC T cells (not recorded which). Receptors originate from a woman in her forties or fifties in good health.

The genes are TRBV20-1 and TRBJ1-2. The germline V gene encodes CDR1 DFQATT and CDR2 SNEGSKA (reference sequence). The CDR3 runs 14 residues. CDR3 residues: CSARDSRSNYGYTF.

The V call is TRBV21-1, the J call TRBJ2-2; TCRdb indicates TRBD2, and absent DNA this call remains unverified. TRBV21-1 is an annotated pseudogene. This CDR3 is built from 17 residues. The CDR3 region is CASSTKPRTSGTGELFF.

This chain uses TRBV5-1 with TRBJ2-7; TCRdb lists TRBD2, though no DNA is available to test this call. The CDR3 covers 17 residues. The germline V gene has CDR1 SGHRS and CDR2 YFSETQ. The CDR3 sequence is CASSPGLSPSGIYEQYF.